What follows is one TCR beta chain and its context. Its antigen is still unknown. Template-switching 5'RACE yielded the TCR cDNA; a universal primer site and UMIs were added in the process. Using its own MiXCR run on the 5' RACE reads, TCRdb lists one record per CDR3 protein. This sample has about 320,000 distinct CDR3 sequences, with approximately 4% found just once. The data derive from a study of T cells after yellow fever vaccination. Notes on the study in general: When the response was secondary, it was weaker but reached its peak faster, day 5 versus 15.

V gave up 3 bases and J gave up 4 bases, with 13 bases separating them. This CDR3 comprises 14 residues. In germline, CDR1 is SGDLS, CDR2 YYNGEE. Specimen: PBMCs, collected 15 days after the yellow fever booster vaccination. The clonotype comes from a man between 18 and 29 years old who received the YFV17D yellow fever vaccine. V usage is TRBV9 and J usage is TRBJ1-1, with no clear D. CDR3 in amino acids: CASSETFGGTEAFF. CDR3 DNA: TGTGCCAGCAGCGAGACCTTTGGTGGCACTGAAGCTTTCTTT.